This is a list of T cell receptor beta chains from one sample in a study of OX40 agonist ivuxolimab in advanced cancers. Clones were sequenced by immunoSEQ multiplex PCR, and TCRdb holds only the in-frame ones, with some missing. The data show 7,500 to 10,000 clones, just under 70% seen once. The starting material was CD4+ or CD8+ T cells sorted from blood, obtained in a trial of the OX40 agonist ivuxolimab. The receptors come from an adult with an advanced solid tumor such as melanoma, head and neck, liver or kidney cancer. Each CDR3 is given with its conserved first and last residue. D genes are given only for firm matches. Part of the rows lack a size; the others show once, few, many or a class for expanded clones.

CDR3: CASSSEGIWYGYTF
DNA: TGTGCCAGCAGCAGCGAAGGAATTTGGTATGGCTACACCTTC
size: few
V: TRBV7-9
D: .
J: TRBJ1-2

CDR3: CASSEGDSSSYNSPLHF
DNA: TGTGCCAGCAGTGAAGGGGACAGCAGCTCCTATAATTCACCCCTCCACTTT
size: .
V: TRBV2
D: TRBD1
J: TRBJ1-6

CDR3: CASSLDEDKNTGELFF
DNA: TGTGCCAGCAGCTTGGACGAAGACAAGAACACCGGGGAGCTGTTTTTT
size: .
V: TRBV7-9
D: .
J: TRBJ2-2

CDR3: CASRTGTGGDEQYF
DNA: TGTGCCAGCAGGACCGGGACAGGGGGCGACGAGCAGTACTTC
size: .
V: TRBV27
D: TRBD1
J: TRBJ2-7

CDR3: CASRRRGGRRNEQFF
DNA: TGTGCCAGCCGCCGCCGAGGGGGGAGGAGGAATGAGCAGTTCTTC
size: .
V: TRBV13
D: .
J: TRBJ2-1

CDR3: CASSSNYEQYF
DNA: TGTGCCAGCAGCTCAAACTACGAGCAGTACTTC
size: .
V: TRBV7-9
D: .
J: TRBJ2-7

CDR3: CASSLWGESNQPQHF
DNA: TGTGCCAGCAGTTTATGGGGGGAGAGCAATCAGCCCCAGCATTTT
size: .
V: TRBV28
D: .
J: TRBJ1-5

CDR3: CASSPPPGDVYF
DNA: TGTGCCAGCAGCCCCCCTCCAGGGGACGTTTATTTT
size: .
V: TRBV14
D: .
J: TRBJ1-4

CDR3: CASSLDGAGGLETQYF
DNA: TGTGCCAGCAGCTTAGATGGCGCGGGGGGGCTCGAGACCCAGTACTTC
size: .
V: TRBV7-6
D: TRBD2
J: TRBJ2-5

CDR3: CSVEADVPTGELFF
DNA: TGCAGCGTTGAAGCGGACGTCCCCACCGGGGAGCTGTTTTTT
size: many
V: TRBV29-1
D: .
J: TRBJ2-2

CDR3: CASSRAHRGYYEQYF
DNA: TGTGCCAGCAGCCGAGCACACAGGGGATACTACGAGCAGTACTTC
size: .
V: TRBV28
D: TRBD1
J: TRBJ2-7

CDR3: CASSLGANSYEQYF
DNA: TGTGCCAGCAGCTTGGGGGCCAACTCCTACGAGCAGTACTTC
size: .
V: TRBV5-5
D: .
J: TRBJ2-7

CDR3: CASSLGPGQGYEQYF
DNA: TGTGCCAGCAGTTTAGGACCGGGACAGGGGTACGAGCAGTACTTC
size: many
V: TRBV28
D: TRBD1
J: TRBJ2-7

CDR3: CASSPLLGGNQPQHF
DNA: TGTGCCAGTAGCCCCCTTCTGGGAGGGAATCAGCCCCAGCATTTT
size: medium-sized
V: TRBV19
D: .
J: TRBJ1-5

CDR3: CASSLGQGLGEKLFF
DNA: TGTGCCAGCAGCTTAGGTCAGGGGCTGGGTGAAAAACTGTTTTTT
size: .
V: TRBV11-2
D: .
J: TRBJ1-4

CDR3: CASSLGGQGQPQHF
DNA: TGTGCCAGCAGCTTGGGGGGACAGGGCCAGCCCCAGCATTTT
size: once
V: TRBV5-4
D: TRBD1
J: TRBJ1-5

CDR3: CASSVVASGDNEQFF
DNA: TGTGCCAGCAGCGTAGTAGCTAGCGGAGACAATGAGCAGTTCTTC
size: medium-sized
V: TRBV9
D: TRBD2
J: TRBJ2-1

CDR3: CASSSGILEQYF
DNA: TGTGCCAGCAGTAGCGGGATACTCGAGCAGTACTTC
size: .
V: TRBV6-6
D: TRBD2
J: TRBJ2-7

CDR3: CATKQGTSNTGELFF
DNA: TGTGCCACCAAACAGGGGACTTCGAACACCGGGGAGCTGTTTTTT
size: once
V: TRBV2
D: .
J: TRBJ2-2

CDR3: CASSPTDQPRTQYF
DNA: TGTGCCAGCAGCCCGACGGACCAACCCAGGACCCAGTACTTC
size: .
V: TRBV7-9
D: .
J: TRBJ2-5

CDR3: CASAQKGISGVHTQYF
DNA: TGTGCCAGCGCCCAGAAGGGAATAAGCGGAGTGCATACGCAGTATTTT
size: .
V: TRBV27
D: .
J: TRBJ2-3

CDR3: CASSIMGQGSNEQFF
DNA: TGTGCCAGTAGTATAATGGGACAGGGTTCCAATGAGCAGTTCTTC
size: .
V: TRBV19
D: TRBD1
J: TRBJ2-1

CDR3: CASSQSQGRRRDTQYF
DNA: TGTGCCAGCAGCCAATCGCAGGGGAGGAGGAGAGATACGCAGTATTTT
size: .
V: TRBV13
D: .
J: TRBJ2-3

CDR3: CASSYRQGEPYEQYF
DNA: TGTGCCAGCAGTTACCGACAGGGTGAGCCCTACGAGCAGTACTTC
size: .
V: TRBV6-5
D: TRBD1
J: TRBJ2-7

CDR3: CASTQGGGEAFF
DNA: TGCGCCAGCACCCAAGGAGGGGGGGAAGCTTTCTTT
size: .
V: TRBV5-1
D: .
J: TRBJ1-1

CDR3: CASSSGQGAYEQYF
DNA: TGCGCCAGCAGCTCCGGACAGGGGGCCTACGAGCAGTACTTC
size: .
V: TRBV5-1
D: TRBD1
J: TRBJ2-7

CDR3: CASRSGLGWANVLTF
DNA: TGTGCCAGCAGATCAGGTTTGGGGTGGGCCAACGTCCTGACTTTC
size: .
V: TRBV14
D: .
J: TRBJ2-6

CDR3: CASSTHLDQPQHF
DNA: TGTGCCAGCAGCACCCATTTGGATCAGCCCCAGCATTTT
size: few
V: TRBV7-9
D: .
J: TRBJ1-5

CDR3: CASSGTSRTEAFF
DNA: TGTGCCAGCAGCGGTACCTCAAGAACTGAAGCTTTCTTT
size: .
V: TRBV5-6
D: .
J: TRBJ1-1

CDR3: CASSFYSDTGELFF
DNA: TGTGCCAGCAGTTTCTACTCTGACACCGGGGAGCTGTTTTTT
size: .
V: TRBV6-6
D: .
J: TRBJ2-2

CDR3: CATSTRPRSEAFF
DNA: TGTGCCACCAGTACTCGTCCCAGGTCTGAAGCTTTCTTT
size: many
V: TRBV15
D: .
J: TRBJ1-1

CDR3: CAIAPIGTVNEQFF
DNA: TGTGCCATCGCGCCCATTGGGACAGTGAATGAGCAGTTCTTC
size: .
V: TRBV27
D: TRBD1
J: TRBJ2-1

CDR3: CAATGLTYEQYF
DNA: TGTGCCGCGACAGGGCTTACCTACGAGCAGTACTTC
size: .
V: TRBV6-5
D: TRBD1
J: TRBJ2-7

CDR3: CASSLAGRGETQYF
DNA: TGTGCCAGCAGCTTGGCAGGGCGTGGGGAGACCCAGTACTTC
size: .
V: TRBV5-6
D: .
J: TRBJ2-5

CDR3: CASRAGTPYTGELFF
DNA: TGTGCCAGCAGGGCCGGGACCCCTTACACCGGGGAGCTGTTTTTT
size: .
V: TRBV2
D: .
J: TRBJ2-2

CDR3: CASSQSMGPNYGYTF
DNA: TGCGCCAGCAGTCAATCGATGGGACCTAACTATGGCTACACCTTC
size: .
V: TRBV23-1
D: .
J: TRBJ1-2

CDR3: CASSYATGIRAEAFF
DNA: TGTGCCAGCAGTTACGCGACAGGGATTCGGGCTGAAGCTTTCTTT
size: .
V: TRBV6-5
D: TRBD1
J: TRBJ1-1

CDR3: CASSQERTYEQYF
DNA: TGCGCCAGCAGCCAGGAGCGGACCTACGAGCAGTACTTC
size: .
V: TRBV4-1
D: .
J: TRBJ2-7

CDR3: CASSLWGREQFF
DNA: TGTGCCAGCAGCTTGTGGGGGCGCGAGCAGTTCTTC
size: .
V: TRBV7-9
D: .
J: TRBJ2-1

CDR3: CASSFGGSGTEAFF
DNA: TGTGCCAGCAGCTTCGGCGGGAGTGGCACTGAAGCTTTCTTT
size: .
V: TRBV7-2
D: .
J: TRBJ1-1

CDR3: CASSLGQGWETQYF
DNA: TGTGCCAGCAGCTTAGGCCAGGGCTGGGAGACCCAGTACTTC
size: .
V: TRBV7-9
D: .
J: TRBJ2-5

CDR3: CATRGESYEQYF
DNA: TGTGCCACCCGTGGGGAATCCTACGAGCAGTACTTC
size: .
V: TRBV19
D: .
J: TRBJ2-7

CDR3: CASSLAEHGELFF
DNA: TGTGCCAGCAGCTTAGCGGAGCACGGGGAGCTGTTTTTT
size: medium-sized
V: TRBV11-3
D: .
J: TRBJ2-2

CDR3: CASSLGTGPYEQYF
DNA: TGTGCCAGCAGTTTAGGGACAGGTCCCTACGAGCAGTACTTC
size: .
V: TRBV28
D: TRBD1
J: TRBJ2-7

CDR3: CASSLGGPGGETQYF
DNA: TGTGCCAGCAGCTTAGGGGGACCGGGAGGGGAGACCCAGTACTTC
size: few
V: TRBV7-9
D: TRBD2
J: TRBJ2-5

CDR3: CASSQEGGGSLREQYF
DNA: TGTGCCAGCAGCCAAGAAGGAGGGGGCTCACTACGGGAGCAGTACTTC
size: .
V: TRBV4-2
D: .
J: TRBJ2-7

CDR3: CASSQGGAGGQETQYF
DNA: TGTGCCAGCAGCCAAGGAGGAGCGGGGGGACAAGAGACCCAGTACTTC
size: many
V: TRBV4-2
D: TRBD2
J: TRBJ2-5

CDR3: CASSEWPGYEQFF
DNA: TGTGCCAGCAGTGAGTGGCCCGGCTATGAGCAGTTCTTC
size: .
V: TRBV2
D: .
J: TRBJ2-1

CDR3: CASSKHETGWTDTQYF
DNA: TGTGCCAGCAGCAAACATGAGACAGGGTGGACAGATACGCAGTATTTT
size: .
V: TRBV21-1
D: .
J: TRBJ2-3

CDR3: CASSALAGSTGELFF
DNA: TGTGCCAGCAGTGCCCTAGCGGGGAGCACCGGGGAGCTGTTTTTT
size: .
V: TRBV6-1
D: TRBD2
J: TRBJ2-2

CDR3: CASSLPGQGESPLHF
DNA: TGTGCCAGCAGTCTACCGGGACAGGGAGAATCACCCCTCCACTTT
size: .
V: TRBV6-5
D: TRBD1
J: TRBJ1-6

CDR3: CASSFPQGVNTEAFF
DNA: TGTGCCAGCAGCTTCCCACAGGGAGTGAACACTGAAGCTTTCTTT
size: .
V: TRBV7-9
D: .
J: TRBJ1-1

CDR3: CASSQEGGYRTDTQYF
DNA: TGCGCCAGCAGCCAAGAAGGCGGGTACCGCACAGATACGCAGTATTTT
size: .
V: TRBV4-1
D: .
J: TRBJ2-3

CDR3: CASSLDEDKNTGELFF
DNA: TGTGCCAGCAGCTTGGACGAAGACAAGAACACCGGGGAGCTGTTTTTT
size: large
V: TRBV11-1
D: .
J: TRBJ2-2

CDR3: CASSASWSVNYGYTF
DNA: TGTGCCAGCAGCGCGAGCTGGTCCGTGAACTATGGCTACACCTTC
size: .
V: TRBV11-2
D: .
J: TRBJ1-2

CDR3: CASSLSAVPSRQYF
DNA: TGTGCCAGCAGCTTATCAGCCGTACCGAGCAGGCAGTACTTC
size: .
V: TRBV5-6
D: .
J: TRBJ2-7

CDR3: CASSLYSGAGSGNQPQHF
DNA: TGTGCCAGCAGTTTATATTCCGGGGCAGGGTCGGGCAATCAGCCCCAGCATTTT
size: .
V: TRBV27
D: .
J: TRBJ1-5

CDR3: CASSSTDREYSNTEAFF
DNA: TGTGCCAGCAGCTCGACCGACAGGGAATACTCGAACACTGAAGCTTTCTTT
size: .
V: TRBV5-5
D: TRBD1
J: TRBJ1-1

CDR3: CASSQEQGRTYEQYF
DNA: TGTGCCAGCAGCCAAGAACAGGGCCGAACCTACGAGCAGTACTTC
size: medium-sized
V: TRBV4-2
D: .
J: TRBJ2-7

CDR3: CASSQEAVSYNEQFF
DNA: TGCGCCAGCAGCCAAGAAGCGGTGAGCTACAATGAGCAGTTCTTC
size: .
V: TRBV4-1
D: .
J: TRBJ2-1